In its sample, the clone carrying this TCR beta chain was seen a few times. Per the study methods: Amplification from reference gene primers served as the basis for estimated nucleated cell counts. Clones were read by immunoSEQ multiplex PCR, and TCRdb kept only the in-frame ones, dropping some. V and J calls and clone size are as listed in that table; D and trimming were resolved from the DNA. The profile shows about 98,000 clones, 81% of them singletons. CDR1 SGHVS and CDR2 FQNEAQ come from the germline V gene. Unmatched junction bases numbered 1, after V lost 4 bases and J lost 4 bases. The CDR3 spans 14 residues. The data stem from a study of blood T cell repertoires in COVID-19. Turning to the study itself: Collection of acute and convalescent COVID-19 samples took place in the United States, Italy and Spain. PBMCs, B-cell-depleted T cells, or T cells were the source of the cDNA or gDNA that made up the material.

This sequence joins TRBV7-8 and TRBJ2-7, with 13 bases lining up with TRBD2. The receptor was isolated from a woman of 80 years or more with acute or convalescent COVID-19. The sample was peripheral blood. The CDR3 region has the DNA TGTGCCAGCAGCTGGGGACTAGCGGGGTACGAGCAGTACTTC. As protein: CASSWGLAGYEQYF.